These 31 T cell receptor beta chains were sequenced from one sample in a study of identical twins. TCRdb reprocessed the 5' RACE reads via MiXCR and lists one record per CDR3 protein. This table holds under 350,000 distinct CDR3 sequences, more than 8% found once. In addition, the sample was reused for a study of yellow fever vaccine responses in identical twins.

Sequencing was done on a sample of CD8+ T cells sorted from blood. The receptors stem from a woman aged 18 to 35 in good health.

Details on this clonotype: Possible read error: a much larger clone is one base away. The V call is TRBV11-2, the J call TRBJ2-3; D unresolved. V lost 2 bases, J lost 2 bases, and 26 bases lay in between. Germline V gene sequence: CDR1 SGHAT, CDR2 FQNNGV. The CDR3 totals 20 residues. The CDR3 region has the DNA TGTGCCAGCAGCTTAAACTTGTGGTGGCCCCCCTTGATTTTCACAGATACGCAGTATTTT. As protein: CASSLNLWWPPLIFTDTQYF.

The sample holds many counts of this clonotype. V and J are TRBV11-2 and TRBJ2-1, with unresolved D. V was cut by 2 bases and J by 8 bases, with 4 bases left in between. CDR1 is SGHAT and CDR2 is FQNNGV in the germline V gene. The CDR3 spans 11 residues. CDR3 DNA: TGTGCCAGCAGCTTACGGGATGAGCAGTTCTTC. This gives the protein CASSLRDEQFF.

The V and J genes are TRBV20-1 and TRBJ2-3, with TRBD1 identical over 7 bases. CDR3 length: 14 residues. The germline gives CDR1 DFQATT, CDR2 SNEGSKA (reference sequence). The ends lost 3 bases at V and 5 bases at J; junction bases unmatched: 8. The CDR3 DNA sequence: TGCAGTGCTAGGGGCAGGGGGTTAGGAGATACGCAGTATTTT. It translates to CSARGRGLGDTQYF.

The V gene is TRBV2, the J gene TRBJ2-3; D tentatively reads TRBD1 or TRBD2 (5 bases each). The germline V and J ends were trimmed by 6 bases and 4 bases, with 17 bases remaining between them. Germline CDR1 and CDR2: SNHLY and FYNNEI. The CDR3 is made up of 15 amino acids. DNA for the CDR3: TGTGCCAGCAGCGACAACGGGGCAGGCCCAGATACGCAGTATTTT. Its protein product is CASSDNGAGPDTQYF.

This clonotype was seen a few times. The chain employs TRBV3-1 and TRBJ2-3; 9 bases match TRBD2. The length of the CDR3 is 16 residues. Germline assignment: CDR1 LGHDT and CDR2 YNNKEL (reference sequence). V lost 4 bases, J lost 2 bases, and 7 bases stayed unmatched. DNA of the CDR3: TGTGCCAGCAGCCCCCGACTAGCGGACGTCACAGATACGCAGTATTTT. It is translated as CASSPRLADVTDTQYF.

The V gene is TRBV19, the J gene TRBJ2-2; no clear D. V was clipped by 8 bases and J by 0 bases, with 7 bases between them. CDR1 LNHDA and CDR2 SQIVND come from the germline V gene (reference sequence). CDR3 length: 13 amino acids. CDR3 amino acids: CASDTANTGELFF. CDR3 DNA: TGTGCCAGTGACACAGCGAACACCGGGGAGCTGTTTTTT.

This clonotype was recorded at least ten times. The genes are TRBV7-8 and TRBJ2-3, with unresolved D. V lost 5 bases to trimming and J lost 6 bases, with 9 bases between them. From germline, CDR1 is SGHVS and CDR2 FQNEAQ. The CDR3 sequence is 12 residues long. DNA for the CDR3: TGTGCCAGCAGCCCCCTAATGGATACGCAGTATTTT. Its protein is CASSPLMDTQYF.

In its sample, this clonotype was seen many times. This sequence joins TRBV6-2 or TRBV6-3 and TRBJ2-3, with D tentatively TRBD1 (6 bases). Germline V CDR1 and CDR2: MNHEY, SVGEGT. V was shortened by 5 bases and J by 0 bases, with 12 bases between the two germline ends. The CDR3 extends over 15 amino acids. This CDR3 reads CASSPRQESTDTQYF. DNA of the CDR3: TGTGCCAGCAGTCCCAGACAGGAAAGCACAGATACGCAGTATTTT.

This clonotype was detected a few times. V gene TRBV5-1 combines with J gene TRBJ2-1, with D unresolved. This CDR3 is 13 amino acids long. Trimming removed 0 bases from V and 8 bases from J, with 9 bases in between. Germline lookup yields CDR1 SGHRS and CDR2 YFSETQ. The CDR3, as DNA: TGCGCCAGCAGCTTGGTGCCTACCCATGAGCAGTTCTTC. Its protein product is CASSLVPTHEQFF.

This clonotype has ten or more counts. This sequence joins TRBV4-3 and TRBJ2-7, with 9 bases aligning to TRBD2. CDR1 and CDR2 (germline): LGHNA, YSLEER. Trimming took 0 bases from V and 5 from J; bases not matched to a gene: 17. The CDR3 totals 19 residues. This CDR3 is CASSQDSLHAGGPFNEQYF. In DNA, the CDR3 is TGCGCCAGCAGCCAAGATAGTCTTCACGCGGGAGGGCCATTCAACGAGCAGTACTTC.

The chain couples TRBV5-6 to TRBJ2-3; 8 nucleotides agree with TRBD1. J gave up 4 bases and V 7 bases, and 14 bases lay outside the gene matches. CDR3 size: 16 residues. Per the germline V gene, CDR1 is SGHDT and CDR2 is YYEEEE. CDR3 loop: CASLPTGTGVADTQYF. The CDR3 coding sequence is TGTGCCAGCCTTCCCACCGGGACAGGTGTAGCAGATACGCAGTATTTT.

This clonotype was seen only a few times. This chain links TRBV20-1 with TRBJ2-1; 7 nucleotides align to TRBD2. V was pared by 4 bases and J by 3 bases, with 6 bases of the junction left unmatched. Germline lookup yields CDR1 DFQATT and CDR2 SNEGSKA (reference sequence). The CDR3 is 14 residues long. The CDR3 protein is CSATLAANYNEQFF. The CDR3 coding sequence is TGCAGTGCTACTCTAGCGGCCAACTACAATGAGCAGTTCTTC.

The table lists this clonotype with a few counts. The chain carries TRBV4-1 and TRBJ2-3; a weak D match, TRBD2 (6 bases). V lost 0 bases and J lost 3, with 13 bases in between. Germline values: CDR1 MGHRA, CDR2 YSYEKL. The CDR3 totals 16 residues. CDR3 sequence (DNA): TGCGCCAGCAGCCAAGATGGCCCCCGGGGGACAGATACGCAGTATTTT. Translating it yields CASSQDGPRGTDTQYF.

This clonotype was counted many times. The rearrangement uses TRBV7-9 and TRBJ1-2; possible D gene TRBD1, 5 bases. V was clipped by 5 bases and J by 4 bases, with 17 bases between them. Germline CDR1 reads SEHNR; CDR2 reads FQNEAQ (reference sequence). The CDR3 covers 15 residues. CDR3 sequence reads: CASSQDWQGGYGYTF. Here the CDR3 DNA reads TGTGCCAGCAGCCAGGATTGGCAGGGCGGCTATGGCTACACCTTC.

Of note for this clonotype: The junction does not match germline at one end; this may be a read error. The rearrangement links TRBV20-1 to TRBJ2-5, with TRBD2 matching 11 bases. The CDR3 has 17 residues. Germline V gene sequence: CDR1 DFQATT, CDR2 SNEGSKA (reference sequence). The CDR3 DNA reads TGCTGTGCTAGAATCGGGCTAGCGGGGGGCCCTCAAGAGACCCAGTACTTC. This codes for CCARIGLAGGPQETQYF.

J is TRBJ2-7 and V is TRBV15; D not resolved. In germline, CDR1 is LNHNV, CDR2 YYDKDF (reference sequence). Between the trimmed V and J ends, which lost 0 bases and 3 bases, there was a span of 12 bases. This CDR3 region has 15 residues. The CDR3 sequence is CATSRDWGSDYEQYF. The CDR3 region has the DNA TGTGCCACCAGCAGAGATTGGGGAAGCGACTACGAGCAGTACTTC.

This clonotype occurred a few times. The chain is built from TRBV4-1 and TRBJ2-7; 10 bases match TRBD1. Unmatched junction bases numbered 3, after V lost 2 bases and J lost 2 bases. This CDR3 is built from 15 residues. Germline V gene sequence: CDR1 MGHRA, CDR2 YSYEKL. For the CDR3, the DNA is TGCGCCAGCAGCCAAAGACAGGGGGCCCCCTACGAGCAGTACTTC. Translated: CASSQRQGAPYEQYF.

The V gene is TRBV6-5, the J gene TRBJ2-3, with 9 positions matching TRBD2. There are 16 residues in the CDR3. V shed 0 bases, J shed 5 bases, and the junction held 6 bases outside the gene matches. From germline, CDR1 is MNHEY and CDR2 SVGAGI. The CDR3 sequence: CASSYSPSGAVDTQYF. Here the CDR3 DNA reads TGTGCCAGCAGTTACTCCCCTAGCGGGGCTGTAGATACGCAGTATTTT.

This clonotype was seen at least ten times. The chain employs TRBV15 and TRBJ2-1; D not certain. Germline assignment: CDR1 LNHNV and CDR2 YYDKDF (reference sequence). V shed 1 base and J shed 6 bases, with 7 bases lying between them. CDR3 length equals 13 residues. Written as DNA, the CDR3 is TGTGCCACCAGCAGAGTTTTCTCCAATGAGCAGTTCTTC. This sequence encodes CATSRVFSNEQFF.

This clonotype was observed many times. CDR3 DNA: TGTGCCAGCAGTCCTCGGACAGGGGGACTTACCGGGGAGCTGTTTTTT. This sequence encodes CASSPRTGGLTGELFF. The V call is TRBV12-3 or TRBV12-4, the J call TRBJ2-2; TRBD1 matches at 10 bases. V gave up 5 bases and J gave up 5 bases; unmatched junction bases: 8. The CDR3 consists of 16 residues.

At least ten counts were recorded for this clonotype. The V and J genes are TRBV4-2 and TRBJ1-1, with 8 nucleotides matching TRBD1. From germline, CDR1 is LGHNA and CDR2 YNFKEQ. With V trimmed by 2 bases and J by 5 bases, 4 bases remained unmatched. The CDR3 runs to 14 residues. CDR3 nucleotides: TGTGCCAGCAGCCAACAGGGGGCGCGGACTGAAGCTTTCTTT. This translates into CASSQQGARTEAFF.

In this sample, this clonotype turned up many times. The CDR3, as DNA: TGCGCCAGCAGCCAAGAAACGGGGGAGCCAGATACGCAGTATTTT. Translation gives CASSQETGEPDTQYF. The chain couples TRBV4-3 to TRBJ2-3; a possible D gene is TRBD2 (6 bases). Germline-derived CDR1 and CDR2 are LGHNA and YSLEER. This CDR3 spans 15 amino acids. V was trimmed by 0 bases and J by 4 bases, leaving 11 bases between them.

J is TRBJ2-1 and V is TRBV27; 8 bases are a match to TRBD2. This CDR3 has 15 amino acids. After removal of 5 bases from V and 2 bases from J, the junction contained 5 bases not matched to a gene. Germline V lookup: CDR1 MNHEY, CDR2 SMNVEV (reference sequence). CDR3 residues: CASSETSGTYNEQFF. CDR3 DNA sequence: TGTGCCAGCAGTGAAACTAGCGGCACCTACAATGAGCAGTTCTTC.

This clonotype was observed at least ten times. This rearrangement joins TRBV12-3 or TRBV12-4 to TRBJ2-1; tentative D call: TRBD1 (5 bases). The CDR3 length is 12 residues. Trimming left V 4 bases short and J 7 bases short, with 8 bases between. The CDR3 DNA follows: TGTGCCAGCAGTTGGACACCGAATGAGCAGTTCTTC. It codes for CASSWTPNEQFF.

This clonotype was counted only a few times. The J gene is TRBJ2-7, the V gene TRBV28; D remains unclear. Germline loops: CDR1 MDHEN, CDR2 SYDVKM. The V and J ends lost 6 bases and 0 bases respectively, with 18 bases between them. The CDR3 is made up of 16 amino acids. The chain's CDR3 is CASSPSAGRNSYEQYF. In nucleotides, the CDR3 is TGTGCCAGCAGCCCATCGGCTGGCAGGAACTCCTACGAGCAGTACTTC.

This clonotype has just a few counts. This rearrangement joins TRBV7-9 to TRBJ2-1; 14 bases are shared with TRBD2. The CDR3 spans 16 residues. With V trimmed by 1 base and J by 9 bases, 5 bases remained unmatched. The germline CDR1 and CDR2 sequences are SEHNR and FQNEAQ (reference sequence). The CDR3 DNA reads TGTGCCAGCAGCTTAGTTTCGGGACTAGCGGGGGTTGAGCAGTTCTTC. This gives the protein CASSLVSGLAGVEQFF.

This clonotype was observed at least ten times. The genes are TRBV29-1 and TRBJ1-3; weak D call: TRBD1 (6 bases). CDR3 length equals 14 residues. Germline CDR1 is SQVTM and CDR2 is ANQGSEA. V was shortened by 5 bases and J by 3 bases, with 14 bases between the two germline ends. CDR3 protein: CSVNLPGDGNTIYF. The CDR3 DNA reads as TGCAGCGTTAACCTCCCAGGGGATGGAAACACCATATATTTT.

Only a few counts were recorded for this clonotype. The CDR3 protein is CASSLVTSGQETQYF. In nucleotides, the CDR3 is TGTGCCAGCAGCTTAGTGACTAGCGGCCAAGAGACCCAGTACTTC. V is TRBV7-8 and J is TRBJ2-5, with 9 nucleotides matching TRBD2. This CDR3 region has 15 residues. Unmatched junction bases numbered 1, after V lost 1 base and J lost 1 base. Germline V CDR1 and CDR2: SGHVS, FQNEAQ.

The chain couples TRBV4-1 to TRBJ2-7, with TRBD2 matching over 8 bases. This CDR3 spans 14 amino acids. After removal of 1 base from V and 4 bases from J, the junction contained 3 bases not matched to a gene. In germline, CDR1 is MGHRA, CDR2 YSYEKL. DNA of the CDR3: TGCGCCAGCAGCCAAGTGGCTAGCGGGTACGAGCAGTACTTC. It specifies CASSQVASGYEQYF.

The rearrangement uses TRBV7-9 and TRBJ2-7; the match to TRBD1 covers 11 bases. CDR1 SEHNR and CDR2 FQNEAQ come from the germline V gene (reference sequence). The CDR3 contains 15 residues. V was clipped by 5 bases and J by 2 bases; unmatched bases: 5. Here the CDR3 reads CASSQRDRGAYEQYF. The CDR3 nucleotides are TGTGCCAGCAGCCAGCGGGACAGGGGGGCCTACGAGCAGTACTTC. The full variable domain, in which reference TRBV7-9 and TRBJ2-7 provide the parts outside the CDR3, is DTGVSQNPRHKITKRGQNVTFRCDPISEHNRLYWYRQTLGQGPEFLTYFQNEAQLEKSRLLSDRFSAERPKGSFSTLEIQRTEQGDSAMYLCASSQRDRGAYEQYFGPGTRLTVT.

This clonotype was picked up a small number of times. The chain has TRBV4-3 and TRBJ2-1; no reliable D call. The CDR3 is 15 amino acids. Trimming removed 1 base at V and 6 bases at J, with 13 bases between. Germline-derived CDR1 and CDR2 are LGHNA and YSLEER. The chain's CDR3 is CASSQGVWVINEQFF. In DNA, the CDR3 is TGCGCCAGCAGCCAAGGGGTCTGGGTGATCAATGAGCAGTTCTTC.